These 26 T cell receptor beta chains were sequenced from one sample in a study of cytomegalovirus exposure and HLA in healthy donors. It was with 60 Vbeta and 13 Jbeta primers that the PCR ran. Generated by immunoSEQ multiplex PCR, the TCRdb table keeps only in-frame clones and is missing some. This table holds 150,000 to 200,000 clones, more than 60% found once. The sample was PBMCs. All receptors come from a man younger than 40 in good health and CMV-seropositive.

The rearrangement links TRBV14 to TRBJ2-1; TRBD1 is a possible D gene (6 bases). This CDR3 is built from 15 residues. Looked up from germline, CDR1 is SGHDN and CDR2 is FVKESK. V lost 4 bases and J lost 4, with 14 bases in between. CDR3 DNA: TGTGCCAGCAGCCCGTTGACAGGTCCTTACAATGAGCAGTTCTTC. Protein product: CASSPLTGPYNEQFF.

This sequence joins TRBV7-8 and TRBJ1-1; D gene uncertain. Looked up from germline, CDR1 is SGHVS and CDR2 is FQNEAQ. This CDR3 has 12 residues. The CDR3 region has the DNA TGTTTATCGGGGAGGTCGAACACTGAAGCTTTCTTT. It codes for CLSGRSNTEAFF.

This chain connects TRBV23-1 to TRBJ2-1; 7 positions agree with TRBD2. TRBV23-1 is an ORF; its function is uncertain. The length of the CDR3 is 16 residues. The junction had 16 bases not matched to a gene; V was cut back by 4 bases and J by 10 bases. CDR3 sequence (DNA): TGCGCCAGCAGTCCCATTACTAGCGTTAAGAGGAGGGAGCAGTTCTTC. It encodes CASSPITSVKRREQFF.

The sample holds a few counts of this clone. The identical CDR3 is also encoded by other nucleotide sequences in the sample. This chain links TRBV11-3 with TRBJ2-1, with 8 positions matching TRBD2. Germline V CDR1 and CDR2: SGHNT, YENEEA. V was clipped by 5 bases and J by 1 base; unmatched bases: 4. The CDR3 spans 15 residues. CDR3 DNA: TGTGCCAGCAGCCTGGGGACTAGTTCCTACAATGAGCAGTTCTTC. It specifies CASSLGTSSYNEQFF.

The chain combines TRBV12-5 with TRBJ1-5; D gene ambiguous. Germline CDR1 reads LGHNT; CDR2 reads FRNRAP. Trimming took off 0 bases at V and 7 bases at J, with 7 bases between the two ends. CDR3 length: 13 residues. CDR3 residues: CASGLVQFQPQHF. CDR3 nucleotides: TGTGCTAGTGGTTTGGTACAATTCCAGCCCCAGCATTTT. Full variable domain (outside the CDR3, taken from reference TRBV12-5 and TRBJ1-5): DARVTQTPRHKVTEMGQEVTMRCQPILGHNTVFWYRQTMMQGLELLAYFRNRAPLDDSGMPKDRFSAEMPDATLATLKIQPSEPRDSAVYFCASGLVQFQPQHFGDGTRLSIL.

CDR3 in DNA: TGTGCCAGCAGCACGACAGGGGCGCCTTCCTACGAGCAGTACTTC. This codes for CASSTTGAPSYEQYF. This chain links TRBV6-6 with TRBJ2-7, with 8 bases matching TRBD1. Per the germline V gene, CDR1 is MNHNY and CDR2 is SVGAGI (reference sequence). V was pared by 6 bases and J by 1 base, with 8 bases of the junction left unmatched. This CDR3 spans 15 amino acids.

The chain combines TRBV10-1 with TRBJ2-1, with D possibly being TRBD1 (5 bases). Between the trimmed V and J ends, which lost 4 bases and 1 base, there was a span of 11 bases. The CDR3 runs 15 residues. Looked up from germline, CDR1 is WNHNN and CDR2 is SYGVQD (reference sequence). The CDR3 protein is CASSGGGRSYNEQFF. CDR3 coding DNA: TGCGCCAGCAGTGGGGGCGGTCGATCCTACAATGAGCAGTTCTTC.

About this clone: This CDR3 is also generated by other DNA sequences in the sample. The CDR3 DNA reads as TGTGCCAGCAGACGGGACACAATACAAGAGTGGACCCAGTACTTC. Translated, it gives CASRRDTIQEWTQYF. The V call is TRBV7-9, the J call TRBJ2-5, with D tentatively TRBD1 (6 bases). This CDR3 contains 15 residues. Trimming cost V 6 bases and J 7 bases, with 21 bases left between them. Germline values: CDR1 SEHNR, CDR2 FQNEAQ (reference sequence).

This chain connects TRBV6-5 to TRBJ1-2, with D tentatively TRBD1 (5 bases). Per the germline V gene, CDR1 is MNHEY and CDR2 is SVGAGI. The V end was cut by 0 bases, the J end by 7 bases, with 12 bases between. The length of the CDR3 is 14 residues. CDR3 residues: CASSYSAGFGGYTF. CDR3 bases: TGTGCCAGCAGTTACTCTGCAGGGTTTGGTGGCTACACCTTC.

The chain recombines TRBV28 with TRBJ2-1, with TRBD2 matching 10 bases. Germline CDR1 and CDR2: MDHEN and SYDVKM. The V and J ends lost 5 bases and 1 base, in that order; junction bases with no gene match: 5. The length of the CDR3 is 16 residues. DNA of the CDR3: TGTGCCAGCAGTCCGAAAGCGGGGGGGTCCTACAATGAGCAGTTCTTC. It translates to CASSPKAGGSYNEQFF.

The V and J genes are TRBV4-1 and TRBJ2-2; D is ambiguous. V dropped 3 bases and J dropped 4 bases, with 12 bases sitting between them. The CDR3 consists of 15 residues. Germline V gene data show CDR1 as MGHRA and CDR2 as YSYEKL. The CDR3 here is CASSQALVSTGELFF. The CDR3 nucleotides read TGCGCCAGCAGCCAGGCCCTAGTAAGCACCGGGGAGCTGTTTTTT.

The CDR3 loop reads CASSQRTSGRAADTQYF. The DNA for the CDR3 is TGTGCCAGCAGCCAGAGGACTAGCGGGAGGGCCGCAGATACGCAGTATTTT. The chain carries TRBV14 and TRBJ2-3; TRBD2 matches 15 bases. The germline V gene has CDR1 SGHDN and CDR2 FVKESK. The V gene end was trimmed by 3 bases and the J gene end by 4 bases; junction bases not matched to a gene: 5. The CDR3 runs to 17 residues.

This clone came up a few times. This rearrangement joins TRBV15 to TRBJ2-3; possible D gene TRBD2, 5 bases. Trimming removed 0 bases at V and 5 bases at J, with 15 bases between. CDR1 is LNHNV and CDR2 is YYDKDF in the germline V gene (reference sequence). The CDR3 contains 16 residues. CDR3 DNA sequence: TGTGCCACCAGCAGAGATGGGAGTAAGACTGGAGATACGCAGTATTTT. Its translation: CATSRDGSKTGDTQYF.

The V and J genes are TRBV18 and TRBJ2-3; TRBD2 is a possible D gene (5 bases). This CDR3 has 14 amino acids. Looked up from germline, CDR1 is KGHSH and CDR2 is LQKENI. CDR3 DNA: TGTGCGTGCCGGGTGTCCACGGGAACAGATACGCAGTATTTT. Residues: CACRVSTGTDTQYF.

The V call is TRBV6-1, the J call TRBJ1-5; unclear D gene. The germline V gene has CDR1 MNHNS and CDR2 SASEGT. The germline V and J ends were trimmed by 6 bases and 5 bases, with 17 bases remaining between them. This CDR3 is built from 15 residues. The CDR3 DNA follows: TGTGCCAGCAGCCGAGACGCACCCGGGGATCAGCCCCAGCATTTT. Its translation is CASSRDAPGDQPQHF.

The chain carries TRBV7-8 and TRBJ2-5; no firm D call. Germline CDR1 reads SGHVS; CDR2 reads FQNEAQ. The CDR3 loop spans 14 amino acids. V gave up 1 base and J gave up 1 base, with 7 bases separating them. As DNA, the CDR3 is TGTGCCAGCAGCTTAGGAGCATCCCAAGAGACCCAGTACTTC. This encodes CASSLGASQETQYF.

The chain has TRBV12-5 and TRBJ1-5; TRBD1 matches at 10 bases. J lost 4 bases, V lost 6 bases, and 6 bases had no gene match. The CDR3 has 15 residues. Germline V gene lookup returns CDR1 LGHNT and CDR2 FRNRAP. The CDR3 DNA follows: TGTGCTAGTGGCCAGACAGGGGGCGGAAATCAGCCCCAGCATTTT. Translation gives CASGQTGGGNQPQHF.

This chain links TRBV6-4 with TRBJ2-1; possibly TRBD2 for D (5 bases). V was cut by 2 bases and J by 3 bases, with 5 bases left in between. Germline CDR1 reads MRHNA; CDR2 reads SNTAGT. The CDR3 has 13 residues. The CDR3 DNA reads as TGTGCCAGCAGTGACACTAGCTACAATGAGCAGTTCTTC. Translated, it gives CASSDTSYNEQFF.

This clone was seen just once. The rearrangement links TRBV30 to TRBJ1-3; weak D call: TRBD1 (6 bases). This CDR3 contains 15 residues. Trimming took 3 bases from V and 1 from J, leaving 13 bases between them. CDR1 is GTSNPN, CDR2 SVGIG, per germline (reference sequence). The CDR3 DNA reads TGTGCCTGGAGCCAGGGGTTGGCGTCTGGAAACACCATATATTTT. Its translation is CAWSQGLASGNTIYF.

The chain has TRBV6-5 and TRBJ2-7, with D perhaps matching TRBD1 (6 bases). V was cut by 0 bases and J by 6 bases, with 9 bases left in between. The CDR3 contains 13 residues. From germline, CDR1 is MNHEY and CDR2 SVGAGI. The CDR3 DNA follows: TGTGCCAGCAGTTACTCGATAGGGGGCGAGCAGTACTTC. Protein sequence: CASSYSIGGEQYF.

This clone was counted a single time. The chain joins TRBV5-1 to TRBJ2-5, with 9 bases matching TRBD1. CDR1 and CDR2 (germline): SGHRS, YFSETQ. V shed 4 bases and J 5 bases; nucleotides not matched to a gene: 9. This CDR3 is built from 15 residues. The chain's CDR3 is CASSTGTGRRETQYF. CDR3 coding DNA: TGCGCCAGCAGCACCGGGACAGGGCGTCGTGAGACCCAGTACTTC.

V usage is TRBV5-1 and J usage is TRBJ2-1; 10 bases agree with TRBD2. CDR3 size: 14 residues. V was pared by 0 bases and J by 12 bases, with 6 bases of the junction left unmatched. The germline gives CDR1 SGHRS, CDR2 YFSETQ. In nucleotides, the CDR3 is TGCGCCAGCAGCTTGGCCGGGACTAGCGTTCTGCAGTTCTTC. The encoded protein is CASSLAGTSVLQFF. The full variable domain, in which reference TRBV5-1 and TRBJ2-1 provide the parts outside the CDR3, is KAGVTQTPRYLIKTRGQQVTLSCSPISGHRSVSWYQQTPGQGLQFLFEYFSETQRNKGNFPGRFSGRQFSNSRSEMNVSTLELGDSALYLCASSLAGTSVLQFFGPGTRLTVL.

The chain combines TRBV9 with TRBJ1-3; no reliable D call. V was clipped by 0 bases and J by 3 bases, with 13 bases between them. The germline CDR1 and CDR2 sequences are SGDLS and YYNGEE. The CDR3 is 16 amino acids. As DNA, the CDR3 is TGTGCCAGCAGCGTAGTTGCGGGCGCCGATGGAAACACCATATATTTT. As protein: CASSVVAGADGNTIYF.

The rearrangement uses TRBV28 and TRBJ1-1; D is ambiguous. With 2 bases removed from V and 1 base from J, the gap between germline ends came to 5 bases. The CDR3 is made up of 13 amino acids. Germline V gene data show CDR1 as MDHEN and CDR2 as SYDVKM. CDR3 region: CASSLIRNTEAFF. The DNA for the CDR3 is TGTGCCAGCAGTTTAATCCGGAACACTGAAGCTTTCTTT.

This clone was observed a few times. The chain uses TRBV7-9 and TRBJ1-2; TRBD1 aligns across 10 bases. With V trimmed by 2 bases and J by 6 bases, 3 bases remained unmatched. This CDR3 has 14 amino acids. CDR1 is SEHNR, CDR2 FQNEAQ, per germline (reference sequence). CDR3 loop: CASSLLGTGDGYTF. CDR3 nucleotide sequence: TGTGCCAGCAGCTTACTTGGGACAGGGGATGGCTACACCTTC.

J is TRBJ2-1 and V is TRBV28, with a weak D call TRBD1 (6 bases). Germline-derived CDR1 and CDR2 are MDHEN and SYDVKM. V lost 2 bases, J lost 0 bases, and 8 bases lay in between. This CDR3 region has 15 residues. The CDR3 reads CASSLQGTSYNEQFF. The DNA of the CDR3 is TGTGCCAGCAGTTTACAGGGGACCTCCTACAATGAGCAGTTCTTC.